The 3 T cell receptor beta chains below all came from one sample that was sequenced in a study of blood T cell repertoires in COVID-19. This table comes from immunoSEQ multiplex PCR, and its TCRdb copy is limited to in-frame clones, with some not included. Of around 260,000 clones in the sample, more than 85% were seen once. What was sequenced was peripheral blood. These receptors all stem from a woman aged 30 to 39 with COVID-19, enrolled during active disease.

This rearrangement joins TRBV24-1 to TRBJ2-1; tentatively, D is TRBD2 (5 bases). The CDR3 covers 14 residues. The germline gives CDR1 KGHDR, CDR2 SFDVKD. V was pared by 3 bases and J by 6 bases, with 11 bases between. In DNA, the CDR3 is TGTGCCACCAGTGATCCCGGACTTAGCAATGAGCAGTTCTTC. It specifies CATSDPGLSNEQFF.

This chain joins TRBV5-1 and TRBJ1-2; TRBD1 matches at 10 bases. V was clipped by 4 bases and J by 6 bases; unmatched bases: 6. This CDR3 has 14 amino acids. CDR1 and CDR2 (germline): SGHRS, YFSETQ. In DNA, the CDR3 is TGCGCCAGCAGCACCGGACAGGGGGTGAATGGCTACACCTTC. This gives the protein CASSTGQGVNGYTF.

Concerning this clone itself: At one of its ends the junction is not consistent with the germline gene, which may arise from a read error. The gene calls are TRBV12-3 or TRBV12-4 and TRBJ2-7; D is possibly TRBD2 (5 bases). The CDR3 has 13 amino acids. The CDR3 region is CASSTGDSSEQYF. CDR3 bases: TGTGCCAGCTCCACCGGGGATTCCTCCGAGCAGTACTTC.